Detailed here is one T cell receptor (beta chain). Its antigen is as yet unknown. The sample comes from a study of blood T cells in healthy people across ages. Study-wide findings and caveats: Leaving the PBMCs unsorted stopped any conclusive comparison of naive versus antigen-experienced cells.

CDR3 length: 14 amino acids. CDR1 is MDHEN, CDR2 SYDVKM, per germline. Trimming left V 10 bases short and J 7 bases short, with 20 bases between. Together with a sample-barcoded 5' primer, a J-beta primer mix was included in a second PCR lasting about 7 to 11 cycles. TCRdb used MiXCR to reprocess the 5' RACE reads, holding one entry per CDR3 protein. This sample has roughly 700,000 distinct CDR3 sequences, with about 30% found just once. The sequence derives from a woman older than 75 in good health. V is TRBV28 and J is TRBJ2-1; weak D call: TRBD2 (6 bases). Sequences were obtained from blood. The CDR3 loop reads CATHEGGRQNEQFF. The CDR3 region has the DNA TGTGCCACCCATGAGGGTGGGAGGCAAAATGAGCAGTTCTTC. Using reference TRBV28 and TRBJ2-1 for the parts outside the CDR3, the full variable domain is DVKVTQSSRYLVKRTGEKVFLECVQDMDHENMFWYRQDPGLGLRLIYFSYDVKMKEKGDIPEGYSVSREKKERFSLILESASTNQTSMYLCATHEGGRQNEQFFGPGTRLTVL.